Listed below are T cell receptor beta chains from one sample, sequenced in a study of T cell repertoires in cytomegalovirus infection. From the reads, TCRdb called clonotypes with MiXCR, one entry per CDR3 protein. The sample yields 200,000 to 250,000 distinct CDR3 sequences, 9% to 15% seen once. The sequencing input was PBMCs. The receptors were sampled from a human donor in good health (CMV status not recorded). Some clones in this sample may be carry-over from other donors' samples. Each CDR3 is given with its conserved first and last residue. A D gene is named only where the DNA matches it firmly. Clone size is shown for a subset of rows, as once, few, many or a class of expanded clone.

V gene,D gene,J gene,CDR3 length,clone size,CDR3 protein,CDR3 DNA
TRBV7-2,-,TRBJ1-1,15,medium-sized,CASSPHMNRITEAFF,TGTGCCAGCAGCCCACACATGAATCGGATCACTGAAGCTTTCTTT
TRBV19,TRBD1,TRBJ1-1,15,few,CASSTLTGLATEAFF,TGTGCCAGTAGTACTCTGACAGGGTTGGCGACTGAAGCTTTCTTT
TRBV4-3,-,TRBJ2-3,14,few,CASSQELAEDTQYF,TGCGCCAGCAGCCAAGAGTTAGCCGAAGATACGCAGTATTTT
TRBV6-2/TRBV6-3,TRBD2,TRBJ2-1,13,-,CSSSYRGGNEQFF,TGTTCCAGCAGTTACCGGGGGGGCAATGAGCAGTTCTTC
TRBV6-6,TRBD1,TRBJ2-5,14,-,CASSQPGQQETQYF,TGTGCCAGCAGTCAACCGGGACAGCAAGAGACCCAGTACTTC
TRBV4-3,TRBD1,TRBJ2-3,17,many,CASSQGDRERSTDTQYF,TGCGCCAGCAGCCAAGGGGACAGGGAGAGAAGCACAGATACGCAGTATTTT
TRBV11-1,-,TRBJ2-4,14,many,CASSFGRERAIQYF,TGTGCCAGCAGCTTCGGAAGGGAGCGGGCCATTCAGTACTTC
TRBV19,-,TRBJ2-1,15,-,CASSMGRSPYNEQFF,TGTGCCAGTAGTATGGGGAGAAGCCCCTACAATGAGCAGTTCTTC
TRBV6-5,TRBD1,TRBJ1-1,15,few,CASTLTQGAKGEAFF,TGTGCCAGCACCCTAACCCAGGGGGCCAAGGGTGAAGCTTTCTTT
TRBV6-2/TRBV6-3,-,TRBJ2-3,16,few,CASNTPRTRSTDTQYF,TGTGCCAGCAACACCCCTCGGACGCGTAGCACAGATACGCAGTATTTT
TRBV6-2/TRBV6-3,TRBD2,TRBJ2-1,14,once,CASRRTGGYNEQFF,TGTGCCAGCAGAAGGACGGGGGGCTACAATGAGCAGTTCTTC
TRBV28,TRBD2,TRBJ2-7,14,few,CASVRGGRAYEQYF,TGTGCCAGCGTAAGGGGCGGGAGGGCCTACGAGCAGTACTTC
TRBV7-2,TRBD1,TRBJ1-6,13,many,CASSLDPGGPLHF,TGTGCCAGCAGCTTAGACCCAGGGGGGCCCCTCCACTTT
TRBV19,-,TRBJ2-7,15,many,CASSIFLLSNYEQYF,TGTGCCAGTAGTATATTTTTACTTTCCAACTACGAGCAGTACTTC
TRBV5-1,TRBD2,TRBJ2-1,16,many,CASSFSGTSGSNEQFF,TGCGCCAGCAGCTTTTCCGGGACTAGCGGGAGTAATGAGCAGTTCTTC
TRBV19,-,TRBJ1-3,16,few,CASSIEGGGSGNTIYF,TGTGCCAGTAGTATAGAAGGTGGAGGGAGCGGAAACACCATATATTTT
TRBV7-2,TRBD2,TRBJ2-5,16,many,CASSLTSGGGQETQYF,TGTGCCAGCAGCTTAACCAGTGGGGGGGGTCAAGAGACCCAGTACTTC
TRBV7-8,TRBD1,TRBJ2-3,14,many,CASSMDRESDTQYF,TGTGCCAGCAGCATGGACAGGGAATCCGATACGCAGTATTTT
TRBV7-3,-,TRBJ2-5,17,-,CASSLKRTGEGSETQYF,TGTGCCAGCAGCTTAAAGAGGACGGGAGAAGGTTCTGAGACCCAGTACTTC
TRBV6-5,-,TRBJ1-3,14,many,CASSFSGSGNTIYF,TGTGCCAGCAGTTTCAGTGGCTCTGGAAACACCATATATTTT
TRBV11-3,-,TRBJ2-3,18,many,CASSLDPVGAVLTDTQYF,TGTGCCAGCAGCTTAGATCCGGTGGGGGCAGTGCTAACAGATACGCAGTATTTT
TRBV6-2/TRBV6-3,-,TRBJ1-3,14,many,CASSYAGPGNTIYF,TGTGCCAGCAGTTACGCAGGACCTGGAAACACCATATATTTT
TRBV7-2,-,TRBJ1-5,17,many,CASSLVSGRYSNQPQHF,TGTGCCAGCAGCTTAGTTTCGGGTCGATATAGCAATCAGCCCCAGCATTTT
TRBV9,-,TRBJ1-1,12,-,CASSVEVGQAFF,TGTGCCAGCAGCGTAGAAGTCGGACAGGCTTTCTTT
TRBV11-2,-,TRBJ2-1,14,-,CASSLLPPKDEQFF,TGTGCCAGCAGCTTATTACCCCCCAAAGATGAGCAGTTCTTC
TRBV4-3,TRBD1,TRBJ1-6,17,-,CASSQNEGTGGNSPLHF,TGCGCCAGCAGCCAGAACGAAGGGACAGGGGGGAATTCACCCCTCCACTTT
TRBV28,-,TRBJ1-2,13,many,CASSLVANYGYTF,TGTGCCAGCAGTTTGGTAGCTAACTATGGCTACACCTTC
TRBV6-1,TRBD1,TRBJ2-5,16,many,CASRPSGTGGEETQYF,TGTGCCAGCAGACCTTCCGGGACAGGGGGCGAGGAGACCCAGTACTTC
TRBV2,-,TRBJ2-7,12,few,CASGGNSYEQYF,TGTGCCAGCGGGGGGAACTCCTACGAGCAGTACTTC
TRBV29-1,TRBD1,TRBJ2-3,15,-,CSATWAGGIRDTQYF,TGCAGCGCAACTTGGGCAGGGGGAATACGGGATACGCAGTATTTT
TRBV19,TRBD1,TRBJ1-2,14,few,CASTPGTGVYGYTF,TGTGCCAGTACCCCCGGGACAGGAGTTTATGGCTACACCTTC
TRBV28,-,TRBJ2-7,12,-,CATGGAAYEQYF,TGTGCCACAGGGGGGGCCGCTTACGAGCAGTACTTC
TRBV7-9,TRBD1,TRBJ1-1,15,few,CASSPTGARNTEAFF,TGTGCCAGCAGCCCGACAGGGGCGCGGAACACTGAAGCTTTCTTT
TRBV20-1,-,TRBJ2-4,11,few,CSPQGKNIQYF,TGCAGTCCCCAGGGTAAAAACATTCAGTACTTC
TRBV11-2,TRBD1,TRBJ1-2,16,many,CASSLVGQGPIYGYTF,TGTGCCAGCAGCTTAGTGGGACAGGGACCCATCTATGGCTACACCTTC
TRBV7-2,-,TRBJ1-2,15,many,CASSPDSGGRLGYTF,TGTGCCAGCAGCCCGGACTCGGGAGGGAGGCTTGGCTACACCTTC
TRBV28,-,TRBJ1-2,12,-,CASSSDIYGYTF,TGTGCCAGCAGTTCGGACATCTATGGCTACACCTTC
TRBV12-5,-,TRBJ1-3,15,many,CASGSARVSGNTIYF,TGTGCTAGTGGTTCCGCTCGGGTCTCTGGAAACACCATATATTTT
TRBV5-4,TRBD1,TRBJ2-7,14,-,CASSSRDRGNEQYF,TGTGCCAGCAGCTCCCGGGACAGGGGGAACGAGCAGTACTTC
TRBV5-1,-,TRBJ1-2,14,-,CASSLATGIYGYTF,TGCGCCAGCAGCTTGGCGACGGGAATCTATGGCTACACCTTC
TRBV11-2,-,TRBJ2-3,14,many,CASSFTGGADTQYF,TGTGCCAGCAGCTTCACCGGTGGCGCAGATACGCAGTATTTT
TRBV6-2/TRBV6-3,TRBD1,TRBJ1-6,13,few,CASSEGARSPLHF,TGTGCCAGCAGTGAGGGGGCGAGATCACCCCTCCACTTT